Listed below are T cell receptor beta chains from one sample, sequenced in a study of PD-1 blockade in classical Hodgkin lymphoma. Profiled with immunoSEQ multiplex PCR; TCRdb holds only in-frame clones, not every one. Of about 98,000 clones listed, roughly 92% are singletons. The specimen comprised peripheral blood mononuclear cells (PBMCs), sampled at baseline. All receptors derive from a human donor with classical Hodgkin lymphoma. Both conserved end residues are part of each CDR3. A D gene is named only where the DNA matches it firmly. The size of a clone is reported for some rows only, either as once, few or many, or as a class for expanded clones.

CASSHTSGPTYEQYF,TGCGCCAGCAGCCATACTAGCGGGCCAACCTACGAGCAGTACTTC,TRBD2,TRBJ2-7,once,TRBV4-1
CASTPSGGLTQYF,TGTGCCAGCACCCCTAGCGGGGGCTTGACCCAGTACTTC,TRBD2,TRBJ2-5,-,TRBV11-2
CASRTEGLAENEQFF,TGTGCCAGCAGAACCGAGGGACTAGCGGAGAATGAGCAGTTCTTC,TRBD2,TRBJ2-1,-,TRBV7-2
CASNPTSGSYEQYF,TGTGCCAGCAATCCGACTAGCGGTAGCTACGAGCAGTACTTC,TRBD2,TRBJ2-7,-,TRBV28
CASSSSDREARPQHF,TGTGCCAGCAGTTCATCGGACAGGGAAGCGCGGCCCCAGCATTTT,TRBD1,TRBJ1-5,-,TRBV28
CASSLTWGPQETQYF,TGTGCCAGCAGTTTAACGTGGGGGCCCCAAGAGACCCAGTACTTC,-,TRBJ2-5,-,TRBV27
CASSLDSGISGNTIYF,TGCGCCAGCAGCTTGGACTCAGGGATCTCTGGAAACACCATATATTTT,-,TRBJ1-3,-,TRBV5-1
CASSPLGVSSYEQYF,TGTGCCAGCTCACCGTTGGGGGTGAGCTCCTACGAGCAGTACTTC,-,TRBJ2-7,-,TRBV18
CASSIVASWRGGTDTQYF,TGTGCCAGTAGTATAGTCGCGTCGTGGAGAGGTGGCACAGATACGCAGTATTTT,-,TRBJ2-3,-,TRBV19
CASSFTSGSSYEQYF,TGTGCCAGCAGCTTCACTAGCGGTAGCTCCTACGAGCAGTACTTC,TRBD2,TRBJ2-7,-,TRBV13
CSVETGGIDGYTF,TGCAGCGTGGAGACAGGGGGGATTGATGGCTACACCTTC,TRBD1,TRBJ1-2,-,TRBV29-1
CASSLSIAQVQPQHF,TGTGCCAGCAGTTTATCCATCGCCCAGGTTCAGCCCCAGCATTTT,-,TRBJ1-5,-,TRBV28
CASSYSQDRSGYTF,TGTGCCAGCAGTTACTCACAGGACAGGTCAGGCTACACCTTC,TRBD1,TRBJ1-2,-,TRBV6-5
CAIRGSGSTEAFF,TGTGCCATCAGGGGTTCAGGGAGCACTGAAGCTTTCTTT,-,TRBJ1-1,few,TRBV10-3
CASSAGGGTNEKLFF,TGTGCCAGCAGCGCCGGAGGAGGTACTAATGAAAAACTGTTTTTT,-,TRBJ1-4,-,TRBV9
CASRFAGGFNEQFF,TGTGCCAGCAGGTTCGCGGGAGGATTCAATGAGCAGTTCTTC,TRBD2,TRBJ2-1,-,TRBV2
CASSWTTTGQGAGVYEQYF,TGTGCCAGCAGCTGGACCACAACGGGACAGGGGGCAGGGGTCTACGAGCAGTACTTC,TRBD1,TRBJ2-7,-,TRBV5-6
CASSLLLVPSTDTQYF,TGCGCCAGCAGCTTATTACTAGTGCCAAGCACAGATACGCAGTATTTT,-,TRBJ2-3,-,TRBV4-1
CASSSRGQDLHEQYF,TGTGCCAGCAGCTCCCGGGGACAGGATCTCCACGAGCAGTACTTC,TRBD1,TRBJ2-7,-,TRBV7-6
CASSARPHTDTQYF,TGTGCCAGCAGTGCACGCCCCCACACAGATACGCAGTATTTT,-,TRBJ2-3,-,TRBV6-1
CASSLAGGGGYTF,TGTGCCAGCAGCTTGGCGGGGGGCGGTGGCTACACCTTC,-,TRBJ1-2,-,TRBV5-5
CASSPPGTGGYEQYF,TGTGCCAGCAGCCCACCCGGGACAGGGGGATACGAGCAGTACTTC,TRBD1,TRBJ2-7,-,TRBV28
CASSMRGRSNQPQHF,TGTGCCAGTAGTATGAGGGGACGCAGCAATCAGCCCCAGCATTTT,-,TRBJ1-5,-,TRBV19
CASSFRGAGGYTF,TGTGCCAGCAGCTTTCGGGGGGCAGGTGGCTACACCTTC,-,TRBJ1-2,-,TRBV7-2
CAISSDRGFYGYTF,TGTGCCATCAGTTCGGACAGGGGTTTCTATGGCTACACCTTC,TRBD1,TRBJ1-2,-,TRBV10-3
CAIKGGDLGANEQYF,TGTGCCATCAAAGGGGGCGACCTGGGGGCCAACGAGCAGTACTTC,TRBD1,TRBJ2-7,once,TRBV10-3
CASSVKLTRGTAKDEAFF,TGCGCCAGCAGCGTGAAGCTTACCCGTGGGACAGCTAAAGATGAAGCTTTCTTT,TRBD1,TRBJ1-1,once,TRBV5-1
CASSYSRGADSYGYTF,TGTGCCAGCAGTTACTCGAGGGGGGCGGATAGCTATGGCTACACCTTC,-,TRBJ1-2,-,TRBV6-6
CASSIREGRYEQFF,TGTGCCAGCAGTATCCGGGAGGGCCGTTATGAGCAGTTCTTC,TRBD2,TRBJ2-1,-,TRBV6-1
CASSPQNNRNYEQYF,TGTGCCAGCTCACCACAAAACAACAGGAACTACGAGCAGTACTTC,-,TRBJ2-7,-,TRBV18
CASSVSALGGYGYTF,TGTGCCAGCAGTGTTTCCGCCTTGGGAGGCTATGGCTACACCTTC,-,TRBJ1-2,-,TRBV9
CASSVPLLAGITDTQYF,TGTGCCAGCAGCGTACCATTACTAGCGGGGATCACAGATACGCAGTATTTT,TRBD2,TRBJ2-3,-,TRBV9
CASSLEGSLSSYNEQFF,TGCGCCAGCAGCTTGGAGGGCAGTTTAAGCTCCTACAATGAGCAGTTCTTC,-,TRBJ2-1,-,TRBV5-1
CASSFGGAYEQYF,TGTGCCAGCAGCTTCGGCGGGGCCTACGAGCAGTACTTC,-,TRBJ2-7,-,TRBV5-8
CASRRGGTGELFF,TGTGCCAGCAGACGCGGGGGCACCGGGGAGCTGTTTTTT,TRBD2,TRBJ2-2,-,TRBV27
CASSIADNTGELFF,TGTGCCAGCAGTATAGCGGACAACACCGGGGAGCTGTTTTTT,-,TRBJ2-2,-,TRBV13
CASKDRAYQETQYF,TGTGCCAGCAAAGACAGGGCTTACCAAGAGACCCAGTACTTC,TRBD1,TRBJ2-5,once,TRBV27
CASSVDRGSLDIQYF,TGTGCCAGCAGTGTGGACAGGGGCAGTTTGGACATTCAGTACTTC,TRBD1,TRBJ2-4,-,TRBV6-1
CASSQDRSNQPQHF,TGTGCCAGCAGCCAAGACCGTAGCAATCAGCCCCAGCATTTT,-,TRBJ1-5,-,TRBV5-6
CALERKPSGRASDTQYF,TGTGCCTTAGAGCGCAAACCTAGCGGGAGGGCCTCAGATACGCAGTATTTT,TRBD2,TRBJ2-3,-,TRBV30
CATVGSGANVLTF,TGTGCGACGGTCGGTTCTGGGGCCAACGTCCTGACTTTC,-,TRBJ2-6,-,TRBV10-3
CASRWENTGELFF,TGTGCCAGCAGGTGGGAGAACACCGGGGAGCTGTTTTTT,-,TRBJ2-2,once,TRBV5-4